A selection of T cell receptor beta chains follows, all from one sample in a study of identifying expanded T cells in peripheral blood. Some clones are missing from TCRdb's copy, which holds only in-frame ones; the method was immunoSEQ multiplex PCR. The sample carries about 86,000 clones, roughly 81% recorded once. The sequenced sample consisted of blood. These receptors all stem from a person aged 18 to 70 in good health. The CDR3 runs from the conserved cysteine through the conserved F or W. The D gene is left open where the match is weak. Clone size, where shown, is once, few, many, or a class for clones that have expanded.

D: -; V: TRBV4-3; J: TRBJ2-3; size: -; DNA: TGCGCCAGCAGCCAAAGTGGAGGGGCAGGGGCTAGCACAGATACGCAGTATTTT; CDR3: CASSQSGGAGASTDTQYF
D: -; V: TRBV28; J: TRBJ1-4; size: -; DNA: TGTGCCAGCAGTAGGGAGGGTAGAGGTGAAAAACTGTTTTTT; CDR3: CASSREGRGEKLFF
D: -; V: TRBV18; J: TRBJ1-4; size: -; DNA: TGTGCCAGCTCACCCAGGAGGGGGGAAAAACTGTTTTTT; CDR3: CASSPRRGEKLFF
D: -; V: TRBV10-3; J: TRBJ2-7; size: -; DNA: TGTGCCATCAGTGAGAGGGGGGCGCGCGACGAGCAGTACTTC; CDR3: CAISERGARDEQYF
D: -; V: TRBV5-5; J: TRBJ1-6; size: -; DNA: TGTGCCAGCAGCTTCGCCGGGGACTCACCCCTCCACTTT; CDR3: CASSFAGDSPLHF
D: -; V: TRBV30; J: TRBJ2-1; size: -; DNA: TGTGCCTGGAGGGTCCCGATCCGAGTAGGAGAGCAGTTCTTC; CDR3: CAWRVPIRVGEQFF
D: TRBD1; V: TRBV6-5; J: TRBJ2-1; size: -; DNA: TGTGCCAGCAGCCCGGGACAGGGGAATGAGCAGTTCTTC; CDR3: CASSPGQGNEQFF
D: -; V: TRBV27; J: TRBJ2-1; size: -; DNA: TGTGCCAGCAGTTTATCGCAGGGAGTTTACTACAATGAGCAGTTCTTC; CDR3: CASSLSQGVYYNEQFF
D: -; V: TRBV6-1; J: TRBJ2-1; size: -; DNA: TGTGCCAGCAGTGTAGAACTGAACAATGAGCAGTTCTTC; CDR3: CASSVELNNEQFF
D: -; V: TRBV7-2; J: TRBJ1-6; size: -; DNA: TGTGCCAGCAGTACCGGGACTCTTTATAATTCACCCCTCCACTTT; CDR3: CASSTGTLYNSPLHF
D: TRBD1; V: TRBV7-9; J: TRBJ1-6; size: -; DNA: TGTGCCAGCAGCCTGGAGGGGGCCCTCTATAATTCACCCCTCCACTTT; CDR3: CASSLEGALYNSPLHF
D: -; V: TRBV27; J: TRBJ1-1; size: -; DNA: TGTGCCAGCAAGTTGATAGGAGGTGAAGCTTTCTTT; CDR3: CASKLIGGEAFF
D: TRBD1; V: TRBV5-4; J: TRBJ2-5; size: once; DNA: TGTGCCAGCAGCTTCTCCGGGACAGAAGAGACCCAGTACTTC; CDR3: CASSFSGTEETQYF
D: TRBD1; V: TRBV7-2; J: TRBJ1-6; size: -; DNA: TGTGCCAGCAGCTACGACAGGGGGGCTTCACCCCTCCACTTT; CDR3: CASSYDRGASPLHF
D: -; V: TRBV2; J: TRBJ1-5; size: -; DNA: TGTGCCAGCAGTGCCGAATATCAGCCCCAGCATTTT; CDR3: CASSAEYQPQHF
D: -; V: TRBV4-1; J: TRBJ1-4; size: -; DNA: TGCGCCAGCAGCCAATCGATGTATGAAAAACTGTTTTTT; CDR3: CASSQSMYEKLFF
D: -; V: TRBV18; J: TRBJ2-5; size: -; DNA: TGTGCCAGCTCCCCGGACCAACTGACGACCCAGTACTTC; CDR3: CASSPDQLTTQYF
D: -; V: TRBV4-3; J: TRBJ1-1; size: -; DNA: TGCGCCAGCAGCCAAGTGGGAAATTATAGAGGGACTGAAGCTTTCTTT; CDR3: CASSQVGNYRGTEAFF
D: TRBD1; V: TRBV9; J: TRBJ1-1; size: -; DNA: TGTGCCAGCAGCGCAGCGGCGGCAGGGGGGCCTGAAGCTTTCTTT; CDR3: CASSAAAAGGPEAFF
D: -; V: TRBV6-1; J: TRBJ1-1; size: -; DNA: TGTGCCAGCAGTGACTCCGGCAGGGTGAACACTGAAGCTTTCTTT; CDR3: CASSDSGRVNTEAFF